This T cell receptor beta chain was captured in a study of control samples from healthy donors and cancer patients. Here immunoSEQ multiplex PCR was the method, and the copy in TCRdb shows in-frame clones only, minus some. The table records roughly 120,000 clones, about 95% of them present only once. Germline values: CDR1 SGHTA, CDR2 FQGNSA. CDR3 size: 17 residues. Trimming took off 2 bases at V and 4 bases at J, with 20 bases between the two ends. The gene calls are TRBV7-2 and TRBJ2-5; D possibly matches TRBD1 or TRBD2 (6 bases each). The source material was blood. This sequence was found in a man aged 25-45 years in good health. CDR3 sequence (DNA): TGTGCCAGCAGCTTATGGGGGGCCAGCGCCAACATAGAGACCCAGTACTTC. This encodes CASSLWGASANIETQYF.